This T cell receptor beta chain derives from a study of neurological immune-mediated disorders. Study conclusions and caveats: The most TCR clonal expansion was seen in HTLV-1-associated myelopathy, whereas the least was seen in multiple sclerosis, below the level in healthy controls.

TCRdb re-analysed the 5' RACE reads in MiXCR, keeping a single row per CDR3 protein. Counted here are about 79,000 distinct CDR3 sequences, around an eighth occurring once; the ten biggest clones make up approximately 7.5%. For the unsorted libraries, 2 million PBMCs stored at -80 C served as input. V lost 5 bases and J lost 2, with 22 bases in between. The CDR3 loop spans 18 amino acids. From germline, CDR1 is SGHTA and CDR2 FQGNSA. This clonotype has a count of ten or more. The antigen is undetermined. The chain combines TRBV7-2 with TRBJ1-5, with D possibly matching TRBD1 (5 bases). Material for sequencing was PBMCs. This receptor was obtained from a woman in her forties or fifties in good health. The CDR3 protein is CASSPSAAGPLGNQPQHF. The CDR3, as DNA: TGTGCCAGCAGCCCATCAGCGGCGGGGCCGTTGGGCAATCAGCCCCAGCATTTT.